This is a list of T cell receptor beta chains from one sample in a study of early T cells in non-severe SARS-CoV-2 infection. Via MiXCR, TCRdb re-called the 5' RACE reads, giving one row per CDR3 protein. The repertoire has some 50,000 distinct CDR3 sequences, about 4.6% of them found once; the top ten carry 6%. Input material: whole blood. The receptors here all came from an adult who was a healthcare worker with PCR-confirmed SARS-CoV-2 infection or an uninfected control (not recorded which). Each CDR3 is given with its conserved first and last residue. Each record gives: J gene, clone size, CDR3 length, V gene, D gene, CDR3 DNA, CDR3 protein. A D gene is named only where the DNA matches it firmly. Size tells how often a clone was seen (once, few, many) or the class of an expanded clone, and some rows leave it out.

TRBJ2-2	many	16	TRBV7-8	TRBD2	TGTGCCAGCAGCCCCTCTGCGCTAGCGGGACCCGGGGAGCTGTTTTTT	CASSPSALAGPGELFF
TRBJ2-7	many	14	TRBV7-2	-	TGTGCCAGCAGCTACCGGGACTCCCTTGGGGAGCAGTACTTC	CASSYRDSLGEQYF
TRBJ2-7	few	13	TRBV4-3	-	TGCGCCAGCAGCTTCAATCGGGGGGCTGAGCAGTACTTC	CASSFNRGAEQYF
TRBJ2-1	many	11	TRBV20-1	-	TGCAGTGCCTCACCCTACAATGAGCAGTTCTTC	CSASPYNEQFF
TRBJ2-5	many	13	TRBV11-2	-	TGTGCCAGCAGCTCGGGAAGGTTTGTCACCCAGTACTTC	CASSSGRFVTQYF
TRBJ2-5	many	13	TRBV5-1	TRBD2	TGCGCCAGCAGCTCGGGGGGCCAAGAGACCCAGTACTTC	CASSSGGQETQYF
TRBJ1-3	many	14	TRBV20-1	-	TGCAGTGCTAACAAGGTTTTGGCTGGAAACACCATATATTTT	CSANKVLAGNTIYF
TRBJ1-5	-	13	TRBV30	-	TGTGCCTGGAATTCTGGGTCTGATCAGCCCCAGCATTTT	CAWNSGSDQPQHF
TRBJ1-3	many	15	TRBV18	-	TGTGCCAGTCGAATACCAACCAGCTCTGGAAACACCATATATTTT	CASRIPTSSGNTIYF
TRBJ2-1	-	13	TRBV3-1	-	TGTGCCAGCCTTATGAGCGGTTACAATGAGCAGTTCTTC	CASLMSGYNEQFF
TRBJ2-1	-	18	TRBV20-1	TRBD2	TGCAGTGCTAGAGATGCGGCTAGCGGGAGGGATTTAAACAATGAGCAGTTCTTC	CSARDAASGRDLNNEQFF
TRBJ2-1	few	15	TRBV2	-	TGTGCCAGCAGTGAAGCCCGAGATCTATACAATGAGCAGTTCTTC	CASSEARDLYNEQFF
TRBJ2-2	-	14	TRBV20-1	TRBD1	TGCAGTGCTAGTGGGACAGGGGGGGACCGGGAGCTGTTTTTT	CSASGTGGDRELFF
TRBJ2-1	many	14	TRBV29-1	TRBD2	TGCAGCGTTGAAAGACTAGCGGCCTACAATGAGCAGTTCTTC	CSVERLAAYNEQFF
TRBJ2-7	many	16	TRBV6-1	-	TGTGCCAGCAGTGATTTTGTCTGGCGTGCGGGGATCGAGCAGTACTTC	CASSDFVWRAGIEQYF
TRBJ2-1	many	17	TRBV5-6	-	TGTGCCAGCAGCCCCCACTGGACTATTCCCTCCTACAATGAGCAGTTCTTC	CASSPHWTIPSYNEQFF
TRBJ1-1	-	14	TRBV12-3/TRBV12-4	-	TGTGCCAGCAGTTTCGGGGGGCCCCCCACGGAAGCTTTCTTT	CASSFGGPPTEAFF
TRBJ2-3	-	15	TRBV7-2	TRBD2	TGTGCCAGCAGCTCAGCGGGGGGAGGGACAGATACGCAGTATTTT	CASSSAGGGTDTQYF
TRBJ2-7	many	15	TRBV5-8	TRBD2	TGTGCCAGCAGCTTGGTGGGTCGGACTAGCGGCGAGCAGTACTTC	CASSLVGRTSGEQYF
TRBJ1-2	many	13	TRBV3-1	-	TGTGCCAGCAGCCCCCGACAGAGCTATGGCTACACCTTC	CASSPRQSYGYTF
TRBJ1-6	many	16	TRBV19	TRBD1	TGTGCCAGTAGGCCCGAGGGACAGGGCTTTAATTCACCCCTCCACTTT	CASRPEGQGFNSPLHF
TRBJ2-7	few	14	TRBV10-3	TRBD1	TGTGCCATCAGTGAAGACAGGGGCTTGTACGAGCAGTACTTC	CAISEDRGLYEQYF
TRBJ2-3	many	15	TRBV5-1	TRBD2	TGCGCCAGCAGCCAGGGACTAGCGGATCCGGATACGCGGTATTTT	CASSQGLADPDTRYF
TRBJ2-3	many	18	TRBV20-1	TRBD2	TGCAGTGCTAGCCAGGGACTAGCGGGGCCCACCCGGGGAGATACGCAGTATTTT	CSASQGLAGPTRGDTQYF
TRBJ1-2	-	15	TRBV27	-	TGTGCCAGCAGTTTAAGGGCACGGGGTTTCTATGGCTACACCTTC	CASSLRARGFYGYTF
TRBJ2-3	many	14	TRBV29-1	TRBD1	TGCAGCGTGACAGACAGGGGGCCTGGAGATACGCAGTATTTT	CSVTDRGPGDTQYF
TRBJ1-6	many	16	TRBV6-1	TRBD1	TGTGCCAGCAGAGGAGGCAGGGGGGAACGGAATTCACCCCTCCACTTT	CASRGGRGERNSPLHF
TRBJ2-7	-	13	TRBV10-3	-	TGTGCCATCAGTGAGTCTGCCAGTTACGAGCAGTACTTC	CAISESASYEQYF
TRBJ2-1	-	14	TRBV6-6	TRBD2	TGTGCCAGCAGCCTTTCCCTAGCGGGAGGCGAGCAGTTCTTC	CASSLSLAGGEQFF
TRBJ1-4	few	15	TRBV4-3	-	TGCGCCAGCAGTCCAAGAAAGGGGCTCGGTGAAAAACTGTTTTTT	CASSPRKGLGEKLFF
TRBJ2-1	many	11	TRBV20-1	-	TGCAGTGCCCCTGGTTACAATGAGCAGTTCTTC	CSAPGYNEQFF
TRBJ1-1	few	14	TRBV7-2	-	TGTGCCAGCGCCTTCGTGGCAGCGAACACTGAAGCTTTCTTT	CASAFVAANTEAFF
TRBJ2-7	few	15	TRBV5-1	-	TGCGCCAGCAGCGTTCAAACAGGAACGACCTACGAGCAGTACTTC	CASSVQTGTTYEQYF
TRBJ2-3	-	13	TRBV27	-	TGTGCCAGCAGTATTGGACGTGGGGATACGCAGTATTTT	CASSIGRGDTQYF
TRBJ2-1	many	18	TRBV4-3	TRBD2	TGCGCCAGCAGCCAAAAGGGCGTGGCGGGAGAAACCCACAATGAGCAGTTCTTC	CASSQKGVAGETHNEQFF
TRBJ2-1	many	15	TRBV7-9	-	TGTGCCAGCAGCTTAAGATTGGCCGGATCCAATGAGCAGTTCTTC	CASSLRLAGSNEQFF